These 8 T cell receptor beta chains were all obtained from the same sample, sequenced in a study of T cell changes during pregnancy in multiple sclerosis. Only in-frame clones appear in the TCRdb table, and some are missing; sequencing was by immunoSEQ multiplex PCR. The table lists about 22,000 clones, approximately 89% of them singletons, with more than 0.5% in the top ten. The sample in question was CD4+ T cells from peripheral blood mononuclear cells, obtained after pregnancy. These receptors came from a female donor in good health, enrolled as a control in a pregnancy study.

The V and J genes are TRBV4-1 and TRBJ1-4; D uncertain. CDR1 and CDR2 from the germline V gene are MGHRA and YSYEKL. Trimming left V 4 bases short and J 0 bases short, with 9 bases between. This CDR3 is built from 15 residues. The CDR3 reads CASSLSGTTNEKLFF. In DNA form, the CDR3 reads TGCGCCAGCAGCCTGTCCGGGACAACTAATGAAAAACTGTTTTTT.

The chain employs TRBV5-6 and TRBJ2-3; the D gene is possibly TRBD1 (5 bases). The germline CDR1 and CDR2 sequences are SGHDT and YYEEEE. V shed 1 base and J shed 4 bases, with 13 bases lying between them. This CDR3 region has 15 residues. The CDR3 region is CASSLSGAWADTQYF. In DNA, the CDR3 is TGTGCCAGCAGCTTGTCTGGGGCTTGGGCAGATACGCAGTATTTT.

This clone was detected only a few times. This chain uses TRBV30 with TRBJ1-5; D gene unclear. The germline gives CDR1 GTSNPN, CDR2 SVGIG (reference sequence). This CDR3 is built from 14 residues. V lost 1 base, J lost 0 bases, and 7 bases lay in between. CDR3 in amino acids: CAWSGGLSNQPQHF. The CDR3 DNA sequence: TGTGCCTGGAGTGGAGGGCTTAGCAATCAGCCCCAGCATTTT.

The V gene is TRBV4-2, the J gene TRBJ2-3; TRBD2 aligns across 8 bases. Per the germline V gene, CDR1 is LGHNA and CDR2 is YNFKEQ. The trim removed 0 bases at V and 2 bases at J, leaving 10 bases unmatched. The CDR3 contains 18 residues. The CDR3: CASSQEKASGLYTDTQYF. The CDR3 bases are TGTGCCAGCAGCCAAGAAAAAGCTAGCGGGTTATACACAGATACGCAGTATTTT.

The chain uses TRBV6-5 and TRBJ1-2, with a tentative D call TRBD1 (6 bases). The CDR3 covers 14 residues. Trimming took 4 bases from V and 3 from J, leaving 12 bases between them. Germline CDR1 is MNHEY and CDR2 is SVGAGI. The DNA for the CDR3 is TGTGCCAGCAGTTCCGGACAGTCTCACTATGGCTACACCTTC. It codes for CASSSGQSHYGYTF.

The chain employs TRBV7-2 and TRBJ2-7; 9 nucleotides agree with TRBD2. V shed 5 bases, J shed 2 bases, and the junction held 7 bases outside the gene matches. The CDR3 contains 15 residues. The germline CDR1 and CDR2 sequences are SGHTA and FQGNSA. CDR3 coding DNA: TGTGCCAGCAGCGACCCGACTAGCGGAACCTACGAGCAGTACTTC. Translated, it gives CASSDPTSGTYEQYF.

This clone was detected once. The V call is TRBV30, the J call TRBJ1-2; unclear D gene. The V end lost 3 bases, the J end lost 9 bases, and 14 bases lay between the germline ends. The CDR3 contains 12 residues. Germline V CDR1 and CDR2: GTSNPN, SVGIG (reference sequence). The CDR3 DNA is TGTGCCTGGAGCGGCAGAAGGAGTAGCTACACCTTC. Amino acids: CAWSGRRSSYTF.

The chain employs TRBV23-1 and TRBJ2-7; 11 nucleotides agree with TRBD1. TRBV23-1 is treated as an ORF (open reading frame) with a function not yet certain. The CDR3 runs to 16 residues. Trimming at V came to 3 bases and at J to 4 bases, leaving 8 bases not matched to a gene. The CDR3 DNA reads as TGCGCCAGCAGTCACTGGGTGCGGGACAGGGGGTACGAGCAGTACTTC. This gives the protein CASSHWVRDRGYEQYF.